The 9 T cell receptor beta chains reported below all come from one sample, sequenced in a study of T cells in Graves' hyperthyroidism and ophthalmopathy. Amplified TCR beta CDR3 regions derived from RNA transcripts. HTBI primers were used for first-round RT-PCR of the TCR CDR3. From the multiplex PCR reads, TCRdb called clonotypes with MiXCR, one entry per CDR3 protein. The sample has 660,000 or so distinct CDR3 sequences, 40% to 55% seen once. The sample taken for sequencing was peripheral blood or thyroid tissue (not recorded which). Receptors were obtained from an adult man with Graves' disease, either hyperthyroidism or ophthalmopathy (not recorded which).

The chain has TRBV9 and TRBJ1-5; 7 nucleotides align to TRBD1. The CDR3 contains 15 residues. Germline V CDR1 and CDR2: SGDLS, YYNGEE. The ends lost 4 bases at V and 7 bases at J; junction bases unmatched: 11. The CDR3 here is CASSLGTDRGQPQHF. CDR3 DNA: TGTGCCAGCAGCCTGGGGACAGATAGGGGACAGCCCCAGCATTTT.

The V call is TRBV29-1, the J call TRBJ1-6; TRBD1 matches 11 bases. J gave up 13 bases and V 8 bases, and 10 bases lay outside the gene matches. The germline V gene encodes CDR1 SQVTM and CDR2 ANQGSEA. CDR3 size: 13 residues. CDR3 sequence (DNA): TGCAGCACGGGGACAGGGGGACTTTATCCCCTCCACTTT. Translated: CSTGTGGLYPLHF.

J is TRBJ2-2 and V is TRBV7-6; 10 bases fit TRBD2. V lost 5 bases and J lost 5; bases outside the gene matches: 2. CDR1 is SGHVS and CDR2 is FNYEAQ in the germline V gene. There are 14 residues in the CDR3. The CDR3: CASSGLAETGELFF. DNA for the CDR3: TGTGCCAGCAGCGGACTAGCGGAGACCGGGGAGCTGTTTTTT.

Here the CDR3 reads CASSSRAESKAFF. For the CDR3, the DNA is TGCGCCAGCAGTTCTAGGGCCGAATCGAAAGCTTTCTTT. This sequence joins TRBV5-1 and TRBJ1-1; D unclear. The CDR3 has 13 residues. V was pared by 5 bases and J by 9 bases, with 17 bases between. Germline V gene sequence: CDR1 SGHRS, CDR2 YFSETQ.

This clonotype was detected ten times or more. The chain recombines TRBV2 with TRBJ1-2, with D perhaps matching TRBD1 (5 bases). Germline CDR1 is SNHLY and CDR2 is FYNNEI. Trimming took off 4 bases at V and 4 bases at J, with 13 bases between the two ends. CDR3 size: 14 residues. CDR3 bases: TGTGCCAGCAGTGGTAGCGGGCAGGGCTATGGCTACACCTTC. This codes for CASSGSGQGYGYTF. The whole variable domain, remainder taken from reference TRBV2 and TRBJ1-2, is EPEVTQTPSHQVTQMGQEVILRCVPISNHLYFYWYRQILGQKVEFLVSFYNNEISEKSEIFDDQFSVERPDGSNFTLKIRSTKLEDSAMYFCASSGSGQGYGYTFGSGTRLTVV.

This clonotype occurred many times. The J gene is TRBJ1-6, the V gene TRBV7-9; 7 bases are shared with TRBD1. The CDR3 loop spans 12 amino acids. Trimming at V came to 6 bases and at J to 14 bases, leaving 7 bases not matched to a gene. In germline, CDR1 is SEHNR, CDR2 FQNEAQ (reference sequence). The CDR3 DNA reads TGTGCCAGCAGTCGGACAGGAGAGGCCCTCCACTTT. Encoded protein: CASSRTGEALHF.

The rearrangement links TRBV5-1 to TRBJ1-1; TRBD1 matches 9 bases. Trimming cost V 2 bases and J 0 bases; bases outside gene matches: 8. The CDR3 consists of 17 residues. CDR1 and CDR2 from the germline V gene are SGHRS and YFSETQ. This CDR3 reads CASSFGTGRGMNTEAFF. CDR3 DNA sequence: TGCGCCAGCAGCTTCGGGACAGGGCGGGGGATGAACACTGAAGCTTTCTTT.

The chain carries TRBV7-3 and TRBJ1-2; D not resolved. CDR3 length equals 16 residues. From germline, CDR1 is SGHTA and CDR2 FQGTGA. Trimming took 5 bases from V and 8 from J, leaving 24 bases between them. The CDR3 DNA follows: TGTGCCAGCAGCGTAGATCTGGGTGACCGTTCGGGCGGCTACACCTTC. It specifies CASSVDLGDRSGGYTF.

The rearrangement links TRBV12-3 or TRBV12-4 to TRBJ2-7; 9 positions match TRBD1. The V segment lost 3 bases and the J segment 7 bases; nucleotides outside the gene matches: 4. The CDR3 length is 13 residues. In DNA, the CDR3 is TGTGCCAGCAGTTTTCCGACAGGGGGTGAGCAGTACTTC. Its translation is CASSFPTGGEQYF.